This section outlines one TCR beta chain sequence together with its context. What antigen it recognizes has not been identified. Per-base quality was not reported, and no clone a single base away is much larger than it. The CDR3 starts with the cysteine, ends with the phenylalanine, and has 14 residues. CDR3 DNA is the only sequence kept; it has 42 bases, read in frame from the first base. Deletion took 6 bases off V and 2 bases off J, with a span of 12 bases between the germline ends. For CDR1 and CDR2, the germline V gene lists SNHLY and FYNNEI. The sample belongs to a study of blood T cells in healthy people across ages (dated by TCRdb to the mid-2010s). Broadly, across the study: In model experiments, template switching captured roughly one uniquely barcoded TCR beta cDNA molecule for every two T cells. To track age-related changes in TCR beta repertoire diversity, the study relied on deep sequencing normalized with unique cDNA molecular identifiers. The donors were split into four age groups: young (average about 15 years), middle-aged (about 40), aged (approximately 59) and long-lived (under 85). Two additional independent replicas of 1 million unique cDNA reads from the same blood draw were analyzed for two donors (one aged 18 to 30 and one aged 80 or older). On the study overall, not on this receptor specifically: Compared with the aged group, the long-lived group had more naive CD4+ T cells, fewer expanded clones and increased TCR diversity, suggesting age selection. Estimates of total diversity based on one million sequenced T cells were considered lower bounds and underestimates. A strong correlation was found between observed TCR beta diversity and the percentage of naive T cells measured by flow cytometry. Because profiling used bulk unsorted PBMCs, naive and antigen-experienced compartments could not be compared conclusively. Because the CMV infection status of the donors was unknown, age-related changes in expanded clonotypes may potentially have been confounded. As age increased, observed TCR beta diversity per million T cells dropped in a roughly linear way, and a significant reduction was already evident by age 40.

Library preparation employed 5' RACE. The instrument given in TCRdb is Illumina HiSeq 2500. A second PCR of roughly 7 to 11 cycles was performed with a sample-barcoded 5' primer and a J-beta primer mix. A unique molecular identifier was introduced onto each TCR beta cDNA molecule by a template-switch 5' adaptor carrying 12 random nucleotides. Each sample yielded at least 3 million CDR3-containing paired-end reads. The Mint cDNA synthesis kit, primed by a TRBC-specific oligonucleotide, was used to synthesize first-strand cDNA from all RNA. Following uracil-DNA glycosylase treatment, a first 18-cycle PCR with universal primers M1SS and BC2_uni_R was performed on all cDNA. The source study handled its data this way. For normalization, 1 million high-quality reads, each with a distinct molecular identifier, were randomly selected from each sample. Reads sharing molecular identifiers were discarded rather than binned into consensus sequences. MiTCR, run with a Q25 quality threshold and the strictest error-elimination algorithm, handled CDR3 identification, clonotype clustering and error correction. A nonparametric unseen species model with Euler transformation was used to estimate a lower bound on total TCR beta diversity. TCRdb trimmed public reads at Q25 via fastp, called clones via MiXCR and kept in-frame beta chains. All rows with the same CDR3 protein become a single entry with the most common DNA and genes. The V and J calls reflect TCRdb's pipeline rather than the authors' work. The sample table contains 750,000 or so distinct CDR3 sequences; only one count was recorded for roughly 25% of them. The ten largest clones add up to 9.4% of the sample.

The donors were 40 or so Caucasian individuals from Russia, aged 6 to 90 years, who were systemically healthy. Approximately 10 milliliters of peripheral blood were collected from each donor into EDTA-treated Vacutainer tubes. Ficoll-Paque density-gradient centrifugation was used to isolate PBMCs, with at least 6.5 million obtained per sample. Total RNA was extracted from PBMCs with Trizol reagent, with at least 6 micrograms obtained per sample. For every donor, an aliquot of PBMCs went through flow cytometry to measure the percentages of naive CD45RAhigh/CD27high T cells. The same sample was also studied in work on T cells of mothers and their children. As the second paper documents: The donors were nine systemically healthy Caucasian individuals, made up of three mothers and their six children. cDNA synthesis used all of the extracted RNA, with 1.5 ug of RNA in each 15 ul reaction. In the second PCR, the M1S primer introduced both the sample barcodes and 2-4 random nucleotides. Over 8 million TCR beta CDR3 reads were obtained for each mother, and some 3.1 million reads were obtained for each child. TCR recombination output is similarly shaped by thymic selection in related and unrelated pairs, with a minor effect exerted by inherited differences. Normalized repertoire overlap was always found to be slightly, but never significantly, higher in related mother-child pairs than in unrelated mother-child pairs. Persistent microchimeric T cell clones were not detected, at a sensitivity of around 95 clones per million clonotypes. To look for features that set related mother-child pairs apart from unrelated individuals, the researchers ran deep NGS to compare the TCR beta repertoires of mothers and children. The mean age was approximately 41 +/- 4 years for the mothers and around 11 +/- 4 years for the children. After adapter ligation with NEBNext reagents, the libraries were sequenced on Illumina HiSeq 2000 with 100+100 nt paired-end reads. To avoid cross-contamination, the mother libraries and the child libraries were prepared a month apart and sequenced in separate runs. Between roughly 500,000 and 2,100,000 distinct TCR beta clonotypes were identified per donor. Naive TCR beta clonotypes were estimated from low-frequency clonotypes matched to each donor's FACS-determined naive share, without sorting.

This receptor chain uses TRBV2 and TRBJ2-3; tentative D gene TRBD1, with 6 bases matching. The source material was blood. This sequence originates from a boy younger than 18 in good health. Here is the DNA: TGTGCCAGCAGGCGGACAGACCACACAGATACGCAGTATTTT. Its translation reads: CASRRTDHTDTQYF. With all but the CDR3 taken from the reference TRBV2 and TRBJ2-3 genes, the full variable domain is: EPEVTQTPSHQVTQMGQEVILRCVPISNHLYFYWYRQILGQKVEFLVSFYNNEISEKSEIFDDQFSVERPDGSNFTLKIRSTKLEDSAMYFCASRRTDHTDTQYFGPGTRLTVL.